The clone carrying this T cell receptor beta chain was counted only a few times. Its antigen is unidentified. This sample was included in a study of liver allograft versus peripheral blood T cells. For the study at large: Within transplanted livers, the T cell receptor repertoires were examined and compared against the repertoires present in the peripheral blood of liver transplant recipients. Regarding the study as a whole: Reportedly, liver allograft T cell receptor repertoires differed from peripheral blood ones.

This CDR3 contains 12 residues. The ends were cut back, 6 bases at V and 3 bases at J, with 8 bases in the middle. Germline values: CDR1 SGHTA, CDR2 FQGNSA. TCRdb reanalysed the reads using MiXCR and keeps one entry per CDR3 protein. The sample shows about 14,000 distinct CDR3 sequences, 20% to 25% of them seen only once. V gene TRBV7-2 combines with J gene TRBJ1-2; D unclear. This sequence originates from a human patient who had a liver transplant. Some T cells may originate from the graft donor. CDR3 loop: CASSPLYYGYTF. The CDR3 nucleotides read TGTGCCAGCAGTCCATTATACTATGGCTACACCTTC.